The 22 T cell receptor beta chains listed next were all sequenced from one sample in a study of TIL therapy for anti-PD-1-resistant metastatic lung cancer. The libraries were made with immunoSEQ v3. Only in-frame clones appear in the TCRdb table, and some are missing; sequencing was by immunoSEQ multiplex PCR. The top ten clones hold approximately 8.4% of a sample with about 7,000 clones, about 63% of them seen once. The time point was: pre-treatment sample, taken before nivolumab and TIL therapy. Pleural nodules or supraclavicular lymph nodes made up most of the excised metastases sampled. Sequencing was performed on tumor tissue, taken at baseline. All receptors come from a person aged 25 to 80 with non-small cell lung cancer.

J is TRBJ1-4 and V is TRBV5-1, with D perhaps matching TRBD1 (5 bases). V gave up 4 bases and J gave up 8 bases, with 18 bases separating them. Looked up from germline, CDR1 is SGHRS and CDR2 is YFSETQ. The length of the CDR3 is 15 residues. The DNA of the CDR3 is TGCGCCAGCAGCACCAACGGCGATGGGGCGGAAAAACTGTTTTTT. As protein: CASSTNGDGAEKLFF.

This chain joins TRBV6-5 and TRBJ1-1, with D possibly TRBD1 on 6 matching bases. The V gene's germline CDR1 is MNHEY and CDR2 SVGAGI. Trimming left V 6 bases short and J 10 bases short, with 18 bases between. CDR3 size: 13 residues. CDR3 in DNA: TGTGCCAGCAGCCTACAGGGCCGGGTTGGAGCTTTCTTT. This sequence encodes CASSLQGRVGAFF.

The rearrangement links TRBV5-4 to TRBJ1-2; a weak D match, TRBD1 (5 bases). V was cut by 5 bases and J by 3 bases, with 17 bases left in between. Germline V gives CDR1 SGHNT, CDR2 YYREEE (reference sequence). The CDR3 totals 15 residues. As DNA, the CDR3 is TGTGCCAGCAGGACCGAGATAGGGACGGACTATGGCTACACCTTC. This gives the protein CASRTEIGTDYGYTF.

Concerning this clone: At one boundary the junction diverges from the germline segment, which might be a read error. CDR3 in amino acids: CASSLGNHQPQHF. The CDR3 DNA reads as TGTGCCAGCAGCTTAGGGAACCATCAGCCCCAGCATTTT. The genes are TRBV12-3 or TRBV12-4 and TRBJ1-5; unclear D gene. The CDR3 loop spans 13 amino acids.

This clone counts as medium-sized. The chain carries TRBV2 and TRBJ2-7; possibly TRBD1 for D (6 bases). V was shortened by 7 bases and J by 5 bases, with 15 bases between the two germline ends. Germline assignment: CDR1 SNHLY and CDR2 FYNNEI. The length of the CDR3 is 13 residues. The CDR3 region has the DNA TGTGCCAGCAAAGACAGGATCTATAACGAGCAGTACTTC. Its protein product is CASKDRIYNEQYF.

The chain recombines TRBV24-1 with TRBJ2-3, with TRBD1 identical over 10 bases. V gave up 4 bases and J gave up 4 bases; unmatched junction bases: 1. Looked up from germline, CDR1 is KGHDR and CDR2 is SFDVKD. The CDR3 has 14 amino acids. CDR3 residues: CATSEGQGSDTQYF. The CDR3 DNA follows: TGTGCCACCAGTGAGGGACAGGGGTCAGATACGCAGTATTTT.

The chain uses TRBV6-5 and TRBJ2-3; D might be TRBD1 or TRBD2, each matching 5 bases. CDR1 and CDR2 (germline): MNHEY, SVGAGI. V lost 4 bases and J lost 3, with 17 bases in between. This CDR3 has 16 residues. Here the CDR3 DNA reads TGTGCCAGCAGTTTTCCTCCGGGACGGGGAACAGATACGCAGTATTTT. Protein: CASSFPPGRGTDTQYF.

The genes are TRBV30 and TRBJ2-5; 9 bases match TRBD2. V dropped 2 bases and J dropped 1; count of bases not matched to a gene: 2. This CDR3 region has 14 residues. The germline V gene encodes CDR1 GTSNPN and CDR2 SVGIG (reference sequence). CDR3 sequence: CAWSPSGVQETQYF. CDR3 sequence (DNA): TGTGCCTGGAGTCCTAGCGGGGTCCAAGAGACCCAGTACTTC.

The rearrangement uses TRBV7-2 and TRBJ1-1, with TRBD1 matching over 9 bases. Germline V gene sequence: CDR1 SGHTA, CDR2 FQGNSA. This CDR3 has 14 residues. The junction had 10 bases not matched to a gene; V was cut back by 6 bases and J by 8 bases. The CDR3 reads CASSRDGTGTEAFF. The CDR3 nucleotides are TGTGCCAGCAGTCGAGACGGGACAGGGACCGAAGCTTTCTTT.

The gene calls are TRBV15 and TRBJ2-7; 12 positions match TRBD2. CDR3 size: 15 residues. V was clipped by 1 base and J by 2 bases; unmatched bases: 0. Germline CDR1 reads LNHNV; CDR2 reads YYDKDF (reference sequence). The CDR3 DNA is TGTGCCACCAGCAGAGGGACTAGCGGGGCCTACGAGCAGTACTTC. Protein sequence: CATSRGTSGAYEQYF.

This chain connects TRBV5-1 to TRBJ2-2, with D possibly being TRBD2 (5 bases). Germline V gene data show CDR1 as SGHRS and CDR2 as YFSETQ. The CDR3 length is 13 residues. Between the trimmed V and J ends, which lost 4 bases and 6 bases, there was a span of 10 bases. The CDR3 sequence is CASSPGVAGELFF. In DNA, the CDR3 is TGCGCCAGCAGCCCCGGGGTTGCCGGGGAGCTGTTTTTT.

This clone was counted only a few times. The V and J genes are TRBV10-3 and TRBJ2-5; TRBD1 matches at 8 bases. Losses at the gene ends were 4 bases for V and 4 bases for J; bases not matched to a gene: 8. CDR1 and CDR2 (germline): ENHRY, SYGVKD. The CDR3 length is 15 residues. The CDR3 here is CAISAGQGDGETQYF. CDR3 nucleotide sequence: TGTGCCATCAGTGCTGGACAGGGAGACGGAGAGACCCAGTACTTC.

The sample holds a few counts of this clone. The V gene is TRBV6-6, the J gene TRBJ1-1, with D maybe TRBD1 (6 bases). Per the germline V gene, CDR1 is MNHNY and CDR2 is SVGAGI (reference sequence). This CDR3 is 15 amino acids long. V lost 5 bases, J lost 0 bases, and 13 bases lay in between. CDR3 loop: CASSTWDTLNTEAFF. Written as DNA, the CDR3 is TGTGCCAGCAGTACGTGGGACACCTTGAACACTGAAGCTTTCTTT.

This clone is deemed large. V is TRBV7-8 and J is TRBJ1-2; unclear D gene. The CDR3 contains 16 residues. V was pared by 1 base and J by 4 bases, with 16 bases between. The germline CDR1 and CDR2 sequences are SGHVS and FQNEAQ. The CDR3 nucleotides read TGTGCCAGCAGCTTAGGGGCCGGGGTAACGAGCTATGGCTACACCTTC. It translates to CASSLGAGVTSYGYTF.

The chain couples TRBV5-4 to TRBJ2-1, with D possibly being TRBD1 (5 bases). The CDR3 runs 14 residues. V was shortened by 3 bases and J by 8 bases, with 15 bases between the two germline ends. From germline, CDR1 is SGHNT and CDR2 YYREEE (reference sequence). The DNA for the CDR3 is TGTGCCAGCAGCTCCCAACTTAAAGGGGATGAGCAGTTCTTC. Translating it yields CASSSQLKGDEQFF.

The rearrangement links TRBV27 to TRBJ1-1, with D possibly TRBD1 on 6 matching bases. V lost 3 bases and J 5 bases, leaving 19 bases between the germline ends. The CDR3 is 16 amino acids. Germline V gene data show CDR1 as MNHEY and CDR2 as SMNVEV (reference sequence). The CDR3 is CASSFLAGRGKTEAFF. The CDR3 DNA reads TGTGCCAGCAGTTTTCTGGCCGGGAGGGGGAAAACTGAAGCTTTCTTT.

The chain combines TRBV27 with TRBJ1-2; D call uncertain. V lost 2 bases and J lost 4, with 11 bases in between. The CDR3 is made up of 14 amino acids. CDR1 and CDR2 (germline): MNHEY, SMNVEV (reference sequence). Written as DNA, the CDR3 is TGTGCCAGCAGTTTAGGTGGCACCTCCTATGGCTACACCTTC. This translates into CASSLGGTSYGYTF.

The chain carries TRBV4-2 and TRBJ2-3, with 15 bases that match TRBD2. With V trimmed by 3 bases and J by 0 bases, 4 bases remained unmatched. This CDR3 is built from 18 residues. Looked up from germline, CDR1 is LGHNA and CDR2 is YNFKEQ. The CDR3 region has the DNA TGTGCCAGCAGCCACGGACTAGCGGGGGGGCCTAGCACAGATACGCAGTATTTT. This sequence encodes CASSHGLAGGPSTDTQYF.

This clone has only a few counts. The CDR3 bases are TGTGCCATCAGGGCAGGACTAGCGGGGGGTTCGAACACCGGGGAGCTGTTTTTT. This translates into CAIRAGLAGGSNTGELFF. The V call is TRBV10-3, the J call TRBJ2-2, with 14 bases lining up with TRBD2. Per germline, CDR1 ENHRY and CDR2 SYGVKD. The junction had 6 bases not matched to a gene; V was cut back by 6 bases and J by 0 bases. The length of the CDR3 is 18 residues.

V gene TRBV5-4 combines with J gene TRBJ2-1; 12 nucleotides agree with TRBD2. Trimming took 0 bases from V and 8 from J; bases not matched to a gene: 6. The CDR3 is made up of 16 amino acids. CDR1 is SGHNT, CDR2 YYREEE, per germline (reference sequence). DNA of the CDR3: TGTGCCAGCAGCTTGGAATTGACTAGCGGGGGTCATGAGCAGTTCTTC. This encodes CASSLELTSGGHEQFF.

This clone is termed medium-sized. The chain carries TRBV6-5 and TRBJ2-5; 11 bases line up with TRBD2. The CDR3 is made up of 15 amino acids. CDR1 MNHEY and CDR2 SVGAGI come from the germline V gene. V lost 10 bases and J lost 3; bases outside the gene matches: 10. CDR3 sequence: CATRVAGGRKETQYF. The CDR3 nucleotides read TGTGCCACACGGGTAGCGGGGGGGCGAAAAGAGACCCAGTACTTC.

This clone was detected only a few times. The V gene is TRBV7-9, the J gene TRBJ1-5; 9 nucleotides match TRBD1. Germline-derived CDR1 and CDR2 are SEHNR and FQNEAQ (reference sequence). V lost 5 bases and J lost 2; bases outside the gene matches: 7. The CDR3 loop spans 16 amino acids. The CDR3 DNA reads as TGTGCCAGCAGCCCAACAGGGGGCAGGGGCAATCAGCCCCAGCATTTT. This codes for CASSPTGGRGNQPQHF.